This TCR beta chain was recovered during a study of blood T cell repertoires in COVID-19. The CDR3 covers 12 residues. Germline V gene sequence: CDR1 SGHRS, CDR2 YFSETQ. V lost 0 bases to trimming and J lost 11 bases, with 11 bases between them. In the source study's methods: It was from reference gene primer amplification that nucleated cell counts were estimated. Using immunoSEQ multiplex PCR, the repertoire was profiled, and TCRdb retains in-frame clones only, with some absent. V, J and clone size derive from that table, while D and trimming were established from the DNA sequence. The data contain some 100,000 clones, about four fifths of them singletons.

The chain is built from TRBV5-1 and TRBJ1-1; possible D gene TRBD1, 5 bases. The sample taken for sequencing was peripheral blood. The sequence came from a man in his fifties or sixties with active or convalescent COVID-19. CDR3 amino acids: CASSLGQGGAFF. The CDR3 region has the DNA TGCGCCAGCAGCTTGGGCCAGGGTGGGGCTTTCTTT.